This is a list of T cell receptor beta chains from one sample in a study of blood T cell repertoires in COVID-19. Repertoires were generated with immunoSEQ multiplex PCR, while TCRdb's copy carries only in-frame clones and drops some. Of about 30,000 clones listed, around 77% are singletons. The source material was peripheral blood. The origin of the receptors is a woman aged 70-85 years with active or convalescent COVID-19. CDR3s include the opening cysteine and the closing phenylalanine or tryptophan. Each record gives: V gene, D gene, clone size, J gene, CDR3 protein, CDR3 DNA. The D gene is left open where the match is weak. Clone size appears in some rows only: once, few, many, or a class for an expanded clone.

v_call: TRBV28
d_call: TRBD1
clone_size: NA
j_call: TRBJ1-5
cdr3_aa: CASSLRTGGLQPQHF
cdr3_nt: TGTGCCAGCAGTTTGCGGACAGGAGGGCTTCAGCCCCAGCATTTT

v_call: TRBV28
d_call: NA
clone_size: NA
j_call: TRBJ1-2
cdr3_aa: CASSFTNYGYTF
cdr3_nt: TGTGCCAGCAGTTTTACTAACTATGGCTACACCTTC

v_call: TRBV18
d_call: TRBD2
clone_size: NA
j_call: TRBJ2-1
cdr3_aa: CASSPTLGLAGGTTYNEQFF
cdr3_nt: TGTGCCAGCTCACCCACCCTTGGACTAGCGGGGGGAACAACTTACAATGAGCAGTTCTTC

v_call: TRBV7-6
d_call: NA
clone_size: few
j_call: TRBJ2-3
cdr3_aa: CASSSRTLQDTDTQYF
cdr3_nt: TGTGCCAGCAGCTCTCGTACCCTTCAGGACACAGATACGCAGTATTTT

v_call: TRBV9
d_call: NA
clone_size: NA
j_call: TRBJ1-1
cdr3_aa: CASSVQNTEAFF
cdr3_nt: TGTGCCAGCAGCGTACAGAACACTGAAGCTTTCTTT

v_call: TRBV7-2
d_call: NA
clone_size: NA
j_call: TRBJ1-2
cdr3_aa: CASSLRQVYGYTF
cdr3_nt: TGTGCCAGCAGCTTAAGACAGGTCTATGGCTACACCTTC

v_call: TRBV4-3
d_call: TRBD1
clone_size: NA
j_call: TRBJ2-3
cdr3_aa: CASSQELRGPTDTQYF
cdr3_nt: TGCGCCAGCAGCCAAGAACTCAGGGGGCCCACAGATACGCAGTATTTT

v_call: TRBV18
d_call: NA
clone_size: NA
j_call: TRBJ1-5
cdr3_aa: CASSPTGYSNQPQHF
cdr3_nt: TGTGCCAGCTCCCCCACAGGGTATAGCAATCAGCCCCAGCATTTT

v_call: TRBV19
d_call: NA
clone_size: NA
j_call: TRBJ1-2
cdr3_aa: CASSPARRANSNYGYTF
cdr3_nt: TGTGCCAGTAGTCCCGCCCGGCGGGCAAACTCTAACTATGGCTACACCTTC

v_call: TRBV30
d_call: NA
clone_size: few
j_call: TRBJ1-5
cdr3_aa: CALGGVHSNQPQHF
cdr3_nt: TGTGCTCTCGGGGGGGTCCATAGCAATCAGCCCCAGCATTTT

v_call: TRBV3-1/TRBV3-2
d_call: NA
clone_size: NA
j_call: TRBJ1-5
cdr3_aa: CASSSTGYNQPQHF
cdr3_nt: TGTGCCAGCAGCTCCACAGGTTACAATCAGCCCCAGCATTTT

v_call: TRBV30
d_call: NA
clone_size: NA
j_call: TRBJ1-5
cdr3_aa: CAWSPGPNQPQHF
cdr3_nt: TGTGCCTGGAGTCCAGGGCCCAATCAGCCCCAGCATTTT

v_call: TRBV18
d_call: NA
clone_size: NA
j_call: TRBJ1-3
cdr3_aa: CASSPQGYGNTIYF
cdr3_nt: TGTGCCAGCTCACCACAGGGGTACGGAAACACCATATATTTT

v_call: TRBV2
d_call: TRBD1
clone_size: NA
j_call: TRBJ2-1
cdr3_aa: CASSPRIPGQPYNEQFF
cdr3_nt: TGTGCCAGCAGCCCGAGGATCCCGGGACAGCCATACAATGAGCAGTTCTTC

v_call: TRBV3-1/TRBV3-2
d_call: NA
clone_size: few
j_call: TRBJ1-2
cdr3_aa: CASSQGAVYSGYGYTF
cdr3_nt: TGTGCCAGCAGCCAAGGGGCTGTATATTCTGGCTATGGCTACACCTTC

v_call: TRBV21-1
d_call: NA
clone_size: NA
j_call: TRBJ2-1
cdr3_aa: CANPRHTPYNEQFF
cdr3_nt: TGTGCCAACCCGCGGCACACACCATACAATGAGCAGTTCTTC

v_call: TRBV6-4
d_call: TRBD2
clone_size: medium-sized
j_call: TRBJ2-1
cdr3_aa: CASSLLAGEGNEQFF
cdr3_nt: TGTGCCAGCAGCCTACTAGCGGGAGAGGGGAATGAGCAGTTCTTC

v_call: TRBV9
d_call: TRBD2
clone_size: NA
j_call: TRBJ2-3
cdr3_aa: CASSPSSGRSTDTQYF
cdr3_nt: TGTGCCAGCAGCCCGTCTAGCGGGCGTAGCACAGATACGCAGTATTTT

v_call: TRBV12-3/TRBV12-4
d_call: NA
clone_size: NA
j_call: TRBJ1-6
cdr3_aa: CASSLAQGSPLHF
cdr3_nt: TGTGCCAGCAGTTTAGCCCAGGGTTCACCCCTCCACTTT

v_call: TRBV6-6
d_call: NA
clone_size: NA
j_call: TRBJ1-1
cdr3_aa: CASSGRGGTEAFF
cdr3_nt: TGTGCCAGCAGTGGGAGAGGGGGTACTGAAGCTTTCTTT

v_call: TRBV3-1/TRBV3-2
d_call: NA
clone_size: NA
j_call: TRBJ1-5
cdr3_aa: CASSLGSASGQPQHF
cdr3_nt: TGTGCCAGCAGCCTGGGCTCGGCTAGCGGTCAGCCCCAGCATTTT

v_call: TRBV11-2
d_call: NA
clone_size: NA
j_call: TRBJ1-6
cdr3_aa: CASSLVVTHPGNSPLHF
cdr3_nt: TGTGCCAGCAGCTTAGTTGTGACACACCCGGGGAATTCACCCCTCCACTTT

v_call: TRBV18
d_call: TRBD1
clone_size: NA
j_call: TRBJ1-1
cdr3_aa: CASSPHPGGARNTEAFF
cdr3_nt: TGTGCCAGCTCACCACATCCAGGGGGCGCCCGGAACACTGAAGCTTTCTTT

v_call: TRBV30
d_call: TRBD1
clone_size: once
j_call: TRBJ2-1
cdr3_aa: CAWSRDRVDWNEQFF
cdr3_nt: TGTGCCTGGAGTCGGGACAGGGTCGATTGGAATGAGCAGTTCTTC

v_call: TRBV6-5
d_call: NA
clone_size: NA
j_call: TRBJ2-5
cdr3_aa: CASSDLQGKWETQYF
cdr3_nt: TGTGCCAGCAGCGACCTACAGGGCAAGTGGGAGACCCAGTACTTC

v_call: TRBV5-4
d_call: TRBD2
clone_size: NA
j_call: TRBJ2-1
cdr3_aa: CASSQGLAGAPNNEQFF
cdr3_nt: TGTGCCAGCAGCCAGGGACTAGCGGGGGCCCCCAACAATGAGCAGTTCTTC

v_call: TRBV19
d_call: NA
clone_size: NA
j_call: TRBJ2-2
cdr3_aa: CAVFTGELFF
cdr3_nt: TGTGCTGTCTTCACCGGGGAGCTGTTTTTT

v_call: TRBV10-1
d_call: NA
clone_size: NA
j_call: TRBJ1-1
cdr3_aa: CASSESTGSEAFF
cdr3_nt: TGCGCCAGCAGTGAGTCTACAGGATCTGAAGCTTTCTTT

v_call: TRBV6-6
d_call: NA
clone_size: NA
j_call: TRBJ2-7
cdr3_aa: CASSRTGNPQLTYEQYF
cdr3_nt: TGTGCCAGCAGCCGAACAGGGAACCCACAGCTTACCTACGAGCAGTACTTC

v_call: TRBV10-2
d_call: NA
clone_size: NA
j_call: TRBJ1-4
cdr3_aa: CASSESYTGKGEKLFF
cdr3_nt: TGCGCCAGCAGTGAGTCGTACACAGGGAAGGGTGAAAAACTGTTTTTT

v_call: TRBV9
d_call: TRBD1
clone_size: NA
j_call: TRBJ2-5
cdr3_aa: CASSVGQGGETQYF
cdr3_nt: TGTGCCAGCAGCGTAGGACAGGGTGGGGAGACCCAGTACTTC

v_call: TRBV28
d_call: NA
clone_size: NA
j_call: TRBJ2-7
cdr3_aa: CASSELVRHEQYF
cdr3_nt: TGTGCCAGCAGTGAACTAGTCCGCCACGAGCAGTACTTC

v_call: TRBV28
d_call: NA
clone_size: NA
j_call: TRBJ1-2
cdr3_aa: CASSPNMGAGYTF
cdr3_nt: TGTGCCAGCAGTCCAAATATGGGGGCTGGCTACACCTTC

v_call: TRBV12-3/TRBV12-4
d_call: TRBD1
clone_size: NA
j_call: TRBJ2-2
cdr3_aa: CASSRDRAGELFF
cdr3_nt: TGTGCCAGCAGCCGAGACAGGGCCGGGGAGCTGTTTTTT

v_call: TRBV7-2
d_call: TRBD2
clone_size: NA
j_call: TRBJ2-2
cdr3_aa: CASSLTSGGVFGELFF
cdr3_nt: TGTGCCAGCAGCTTGACTAGCGGGGGGGTCTTCGGGGAGCTGTTTTTT

v_call: TRBV5-1
d_call: TRBD1
clone_size: NA
j_call: TRBJ2-7
cdr3_aa: CASSLGGQAYEQYF
cdr3_nt: TGCGCCAGCAGCTTGGGGGGACAGGCCTACGAGCAGTACTTC

v_call: TRBV7-3
d_call: NA
clone_size: NA
j_call: TRBJ2-5
cdr3_aa: CASSLLAHQGETQYF
cdr3_nt: TGTGCCAGCAGCTTGCTGGCTCACCAGGGGGAGACCCAGTACTTC